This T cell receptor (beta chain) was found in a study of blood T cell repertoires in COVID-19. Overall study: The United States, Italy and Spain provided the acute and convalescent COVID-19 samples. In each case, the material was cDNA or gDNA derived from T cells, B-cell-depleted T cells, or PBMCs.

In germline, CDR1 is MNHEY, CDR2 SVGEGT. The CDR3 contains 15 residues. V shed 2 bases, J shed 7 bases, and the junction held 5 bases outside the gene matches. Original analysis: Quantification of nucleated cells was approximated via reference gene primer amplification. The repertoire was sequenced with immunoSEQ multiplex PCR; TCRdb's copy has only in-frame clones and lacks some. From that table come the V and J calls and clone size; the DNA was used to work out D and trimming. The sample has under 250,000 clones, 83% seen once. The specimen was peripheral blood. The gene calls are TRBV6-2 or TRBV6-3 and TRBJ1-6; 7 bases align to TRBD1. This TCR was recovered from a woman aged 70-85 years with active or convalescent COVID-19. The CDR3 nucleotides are TGTGCCAGCAGTTACGGACAGGTTGGCAATTCACCCCTCCACTTT. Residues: CASSYGQVGNSPLHF.